This T cell receptor beta chain was captured in a study of long-term antiretroviral therapy in people with HIV. Remarks on this clone: Its antigen is unidentified.

The authors ran the immunoSEQ assay, v3.0, at survey level. The method was immunoSEQ multiplex PCR; TCRdb's version includes in-frame clones alone and lacks a portion of them. Of about 8,600 clones listed, 78% are singletons. This CDR3 comprises 15 residues. Per germline, CDR1 SGHRS and CDR2 YFSETQ. V lost 4 bases and J 0 bases, leaving 11 bases between the germline ends. Study results and limitations: Post-treatment diversity went higher with ART but stayed below transplant donor controls. Regardless of time point, clones expanded before ART dominated the repertoire. HIV repertoires showed narrower CDR3 length ranges than controls.

The sample consisted of unsorted PBMCs, taken 0.6 years before starting antiretroviral therapy. The J gene is TRBJ1-3, the V gene TRBV5-1, with D possibly being TRBD1 (6 bases). The TCR originated in a man aged 35 to 55 with HIV. CDR3 residues: CASSLQGDSGNTIYF. The CDR3 nucleotides read TGCGCCAGCAGCCTACAGGGAGACTCTGGAAACACCATATATTTT.